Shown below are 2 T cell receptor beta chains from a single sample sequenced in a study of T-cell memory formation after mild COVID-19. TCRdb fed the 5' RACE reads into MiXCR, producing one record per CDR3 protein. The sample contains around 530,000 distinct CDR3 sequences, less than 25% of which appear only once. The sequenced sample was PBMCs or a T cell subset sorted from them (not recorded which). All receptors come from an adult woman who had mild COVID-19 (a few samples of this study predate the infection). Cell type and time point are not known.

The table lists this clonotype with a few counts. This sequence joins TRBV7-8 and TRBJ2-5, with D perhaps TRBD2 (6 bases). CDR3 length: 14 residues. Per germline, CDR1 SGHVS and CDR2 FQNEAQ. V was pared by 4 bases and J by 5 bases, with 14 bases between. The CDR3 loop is CASSSRDSGETQYF. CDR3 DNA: TGTGCCAGCAGCTCCCGGGACTCTGGGGAGACCCAGTACTTC.

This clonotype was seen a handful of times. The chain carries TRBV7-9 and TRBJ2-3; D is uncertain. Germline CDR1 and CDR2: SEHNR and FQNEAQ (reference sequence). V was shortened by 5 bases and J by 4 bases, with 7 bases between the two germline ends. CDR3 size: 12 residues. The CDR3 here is CASSHTPDTQYF. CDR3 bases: TGTGCCAGCAGCCACACACCAGATACGCAGTATTTT.